Presented here are 21 T cell receptor beta chains from one specimen sequenced in a study of CD8 T cells in Susac syndrome. The RNA input was roughly 0.45 to 1 ug, and it was reverse transcribed with random hexamers. Each CDR3 protein gets one entry after TCRdb re-called the immunoSEQ multiplex PCR reads with MiXCR. The sample has a few hundred thousand distinct CDR3 sequences; approximately 89% are singletons. The specimen sequenced was CD8+ T cells from PBMCs. The receptor source for this set is a human donor with multiple sclerosis.

This clonotype was detected only once. This rearrangement joins TRBV12-5 to TRBJ2-1, with TRBD2 matching over 9 bases. J was trimmed by 9 bases and V by 4 bases; bases with no gene match: 13. The germline CDR1 and CDR2 sequences are LGHNT and FRNRAP. The CDR3 spans 16 residues. CDR3 nucleotide sequence: TGTGCTAGTGGTTCCCCGGCTAGCGGGAATATCGGTGAGCAGTTCTTC. It yields the protein CASGSPASGNIGEQFF.

V gene TRBV6-2 or TRBV6-3 combines with J gene TRBJ2-1; possibly TRBD2 for D (5 bases). The CDR3 loop spans 14 amino acids. V was trimmed by 7 bases and J by 3 bases, leaving 13 bases between them. Looked up from germline, CDR1 is MNHEY and CDR2 is SVGEGT. Here the CDR3 DNA reads TGTGCCAGCATCGCGGACTCCCTCTACAATGAGCAGTTCTTC. The encoded protein is CASIADSLYNEQFF.

The chain links TRBV21-1 to TRBJ1-5; the DNA was not used to check the table's D call, TRBD1. TRBV21-1 is a pseudogene locus. The CDR3 runs to 16 residues. The CDR3 is CASSKEPPMGNQPQHF. CDR3 in DNA: TGTGCCAGCAGCAAGGAGCCCCCCATGGGCAATCAGCCCCAGCATTTT.

CDR3 sequence: CATRTFYYGYTF. CDR3 coding DNA: TGTGCCACCCGGACATTCTACTATGGCTACACCTTC. The genes are TRBV2 and TRBJ1-2; tentatively, D is TRBD1 (5 bases). Per the germline V gene, CDR1 is SNHLY and CDR2 is FYNNEI. The CDR3 totals 12 residues. Trimming stripped 10 bases from V and 3 bases from J, with 12 bases between. The full variable domain, with the rest looked up from reference TRBV2 and TRBJ1-2, is EPEVTQTPSHQVTQMGQEVILRCVPISNHLYFYWYRQILGQKVEFLVSFYNNEISEKSEIFDDQFSVERPDGSNFTLKIRSTKLEDSAMYFCATRTFYYGYTFGSGTRLTVV.

This chain links TRBV19 with TRBJ2-1; 7 bases agree with TRBD2. This CDR3 has 17 amino acids. Germline V gene lookup returns CDR1 LNHDA and CDR2 SQIVND (reference sequence). The V gene end was trimmed by 4 bases and the J gene end by 0 bases; junction bases not matched to a gene: 9. The CDR3 sequence: CASSTHWGGSSYNEQFF. The CDR3 DNA follows: TGTGCCAGTAGTACCCATTGGGGCGGGAGCTCCTACAATGAGCAGTTCTTC.

The CDR3 sequence: CASSLLRDVQETQYF. The CDR3 DNA follows: TGTGCCAGCAGTTTACTCCGGGACGTCCAAGAGACCCAGTACTTC. The chain joins TRBV28 to TRBJ2-5; D might be TRBD1 or TRBD2, each matching 5 bases. The CDR3 length is 15 residues. From germline, CDR1 is MDHEN and CDR2 SYDVKM. V lost 2 bases, J lost 1 base, and 11 bases lay in between.

The V gene is TRBV14, the J gene TRBJ1-1; 7 bases fit TRBD1. Trimming removed 4 bases from V and 0 bases from J; junction bases left unmatched: 2. Germline V lookup: CDR1 SGHDN, CDR2 FVKESK. This CDR3 is 14 amino acids long. Here the CDR3 DNA reads TGTGCCAGCAGCCCGGACAGGTTGAACACTGAAGCTTTCTTT. Translated: CASSPDRLNTEAFF.

J is TRBJ2-7 and V is TRBV19, with TRBD2 matching 9 bases. The junction had 6 bases not matched to a gene; V was cut back by 5 bases and J by 4 bases. The CDR3 extends over 14 amino acids. Germline-derived CDR1 and CDR2 are LNHDA and SQIVND (reference sequence). This chain's CDR3 is CASSPGLALYEQYF. The CDR3 region has the DNA TGTGCCAGTAGTCCGGGACTAGCTTTGTACGAGCAGTACTTC.

This chain links TRBV2 with TRBJ2-7, with 13 bases aligning to TRBD2. The length of the CDR3 is 14 residues. The V and J ends lost 8 bases and 6 bases, in that order; junction bases with no gene match: 7. The germline CDR1 and CDR2 sequences are SNHLY and FYNNEI. CDR3 in DNA: TGTGCCAGCCTTGGACTAGCGGGAGCGGGCGAGCAGTACTTC. This sequence encodes CASLGLAGAGEQYF.

The CDR3 DNA sequence: TGTGCCAGCAGTTTTCCCGCGTCGGGACAGGGGAACGAGCAGTACTTC. Translation: CASSFPASGQGNEQYF. The J gene is TRBJ2-7, the V gene TRBV28; 10 positions match TRBD1. The V and J ends lost 3 bases and 5 bases, in that order; junction bases with no gene match: 10. The CDR3 loop spans 16 amino acids. Germline loops: CDR1 MDHEN, CDR2 SYDVKM.

The chain joins TRBV27 to TRBJ2-1; 9 nucleotides line up with TRBD1. Germline CDR1 reads MNHEY; CDR2 reads SMNVEV (reference sequence). The CDR3 covers 16 residues. With 5 bases clipped from V and 4 bases from J, the junction kept 9 bases outside the gene matches. CDR3 loop: CASSTIGQGLYNEQFF. The CDR3 DNA follows: TGTGCCAGCAGTACCATCGGACAGGGGCTATACAATGAGCAGTTCTTC.

CDR3 region: CASSFGQETYEQYF. The CDR3 DNA reads as TGCGCCAGCAGCTTCGGACAGGAAACCTACGAGCAGTACTTC. The chain couples TRBV5-1 to TRBJ2-7; 7 nucleotides agree with TRBD1. Trimming cost V 2 bases and J 2 bases; bases outside gene matches: 4. Germline values: CDR1 SGHRS, CDR2 YFSETQ. The CDR3 has 14 amino acids. Full variable domain (outside the CDR3, taken from reference TRBV5-1 and TRBJ2-7): KAGVTQTPRYLIKTRGQQVTLSCSPISGHRSVSWYQQTPGQGLQFLFEYFSETQRNKGNFPGRFSGRQFSNSRSEMNVSTLELGDSALYLCASSFGQETYEQYFGPGTRLTVT.

The rearrangement joins TRBV7-8 to TRBJ2-7, with D tentatively TRBD2 (7 bases). The CDR3 runs to 16 residues. In germline, CDR1 is SGHVS, CDR2 FQNEAQ. V was clipped by 1 base and J by 2 bases, with 15 bases between them. CDR3 DNA: TGTGCCAGCAGCTTAGAAGGTGGAGGGGGGGCCTACGAGCAGTACTTC. Its protein product is CASSLEGGGGAYEQYF.

This clonotype was observed a handful of times. The J gene is TRBJ2-1, the V gene TRBV12-3 or TRBV12-4; D is unresolved. There are 13 residues in the CDR3. Deletions cut 4 bases from V and 9 bases from J, with 13 bases between. CDR3 sequence (DNA): TGTGCCAGCAGTTCCATTCAGCGCGCTGAGCAGTTCTTC. It encodes CASSSIQRAEQFF.

The V gene is TRBV27, the J gene TRBJ2-1, with TRBD2 identical over 8 bases. There are 16 residues in the CDR3. J lost 5 bases, V lost 5 bases, and 11 bases had no gene match. Per germline, CDR1 MNHEY and CDR2 SMNVEV (reference sequence). The CDR3 loop reads CASSALGGTRNNEQFF. The CDR3 DNA is TGTGCCAGCAGTGCCCTAGGAGGGACTAGGAACAATGAGCAGTTCTTC.

This clonotype was recorded a few times. This chain connects TRBV13 to TRBJ2-1; tentatively, D is TRBD1 (6 bases). In germline, CDR1 is PRHDT, CDR2 FYEKMQ (reference sequence). The CDR3 loop spans 15 amino acids. Trimming took off 6 bases at V and 5 bases at J, with 17 bases between the two ends. CDR3: CASSGDTSRDNEQFF. The CDR3 DNA is TGTGCCAGCAGTGGGGACACTTCACGGGACAATGAGCAGTTCTTC.

V usage is TRBV6-5 and J usage is TRBJ1-2, with D perhaps matching TRBD1 (5 bases). CDR1 and CDR2 (germline): MNHEY, SVGAGI. V lost 4 bases and J lost 8, with 14 bases in between. The CDR3 consists of 13 residues. CDR3 loop: CASSLLSTVGYTF. The CDR3 region has the DNA TGTGCCAGCAGTTTGCTGTCGACAGTCGGCTACACCTTC.

The chain recombines TRBV6-1 with TRBJ1-2; the match to TRBD1 covers 7 bases. With 5 bases clipped from V and 8 bases from J, the junction kept 14 bases outside the gene matches. The CDR3 runs 15 residues. Germline assignment: CDR1 MNHNS and CDR2 SASEGT. The CDR3 here is CASSTGDSDWRGYTF. The DNA of the CDR3 is TGTGCCAGCAGTACCGGGGACAGCGACTGGCGGGGCTACACCTTC.

The chain links TRBV27 to TRBJ1-2; D call uncertain. Germline CDR1 is MNHEY and CDR2 is SMNVEV (reference sequence). The CDR3 is 18 residues long. Between the trimmed V and J ends, which lost 4 bases and 1 base, there was a span of 22 bases. This CDR3 reads CASSSLSGWQNLNYGYTF. The DNA of the CDR3 is TGTGCCAGCAGTTCCCTAAGCGGATGGCAGAACCTTAACTATGGCTACACCTTC.

This sequence joins TRBV7-9 and TRBJ2-3; maybe TRBD1 (6 bases). Trimming shortened V by 5 bases and J by 2 bases, and 17 bases separated the two germline ends. Germline CDR1 SEHNR, CDR2 FQNEAQ (reference sequence). The CDR3 has 16 residues. In DNA, the CDR3 is TGTGCCAGCAGCGATCCTCAGGGGTACACCACAGATACGCAGTATTTT. Protein sequence: CASSDPQGYTTDTQYF.

This rearrangement joins TRBV19 to TRBJ1-5; TRBD1 matches 7 bases. Germline V gene sequence: CDR1 LNHDA, CDR2 SQIVND (reference sequence). V was pared by 10 bases and J by 4 bases, with 19 bases of the junction left unmatched. There are 17 residues in the CDR3. CDR3 sequence reads: CATDWGLTGPLNQPQHF. The CDR3, as DNA: TGTGCCACCGATTGGGGGCTGACAGGGCCCCTTAATCAGCCCCAGCATTTT.